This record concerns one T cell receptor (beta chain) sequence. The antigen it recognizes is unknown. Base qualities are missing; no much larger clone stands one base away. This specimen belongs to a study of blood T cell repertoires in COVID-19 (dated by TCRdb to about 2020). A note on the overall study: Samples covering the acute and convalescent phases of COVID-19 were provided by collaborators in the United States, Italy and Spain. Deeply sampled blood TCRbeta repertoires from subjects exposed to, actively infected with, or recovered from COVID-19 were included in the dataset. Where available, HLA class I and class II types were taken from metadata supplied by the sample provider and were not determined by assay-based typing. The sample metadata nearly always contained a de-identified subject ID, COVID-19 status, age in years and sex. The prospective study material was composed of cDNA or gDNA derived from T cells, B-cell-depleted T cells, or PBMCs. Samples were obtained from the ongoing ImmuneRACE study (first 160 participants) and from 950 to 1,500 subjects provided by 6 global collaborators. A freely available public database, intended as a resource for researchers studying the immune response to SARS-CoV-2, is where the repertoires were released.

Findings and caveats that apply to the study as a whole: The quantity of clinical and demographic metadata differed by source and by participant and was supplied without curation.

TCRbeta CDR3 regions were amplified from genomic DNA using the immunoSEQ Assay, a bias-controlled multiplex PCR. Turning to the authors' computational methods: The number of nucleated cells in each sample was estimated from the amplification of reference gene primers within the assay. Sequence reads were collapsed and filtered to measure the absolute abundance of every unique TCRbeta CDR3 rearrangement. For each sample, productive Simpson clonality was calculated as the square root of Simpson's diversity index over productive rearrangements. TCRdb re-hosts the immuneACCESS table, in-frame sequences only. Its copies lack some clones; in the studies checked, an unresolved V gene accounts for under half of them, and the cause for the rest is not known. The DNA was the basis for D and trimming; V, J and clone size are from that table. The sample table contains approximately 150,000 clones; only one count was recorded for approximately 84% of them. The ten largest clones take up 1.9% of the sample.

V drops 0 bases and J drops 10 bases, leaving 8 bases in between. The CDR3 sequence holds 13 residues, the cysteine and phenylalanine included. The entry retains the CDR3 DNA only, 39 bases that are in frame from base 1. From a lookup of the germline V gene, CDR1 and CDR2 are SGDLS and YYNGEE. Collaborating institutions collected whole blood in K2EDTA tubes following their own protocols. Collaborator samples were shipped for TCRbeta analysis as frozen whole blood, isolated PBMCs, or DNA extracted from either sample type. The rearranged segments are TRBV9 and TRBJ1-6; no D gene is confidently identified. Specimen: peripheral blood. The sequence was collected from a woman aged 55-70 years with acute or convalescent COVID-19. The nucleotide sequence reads TGTGCCAGCAGCGTAGGAGTCGTATCACCCCTCCACTTT. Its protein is CASSVGVVSPLHF.